A single sample is the source of the 14 T cell receptor beta chains below, sequenced in a study of control samples from healthy donors and cancer patients (dated by TCRdb to the early 2020s). Receptors were amplified or captured by the immunoSEQ multiplex PCR assay. TCRdb obtained this table from immuneACCESS and retained in-frame rearrangements with V and J assigned. These tables miss some clones; where compared with another copy, unresolved V genes account for less than half of the shortfall, and the remainder is unexplained. In this sample the table shows about 120,000 clones, about 94% of which occur a single time. Clones ranked in the top ten supply 2.6% of the sample. Sequencing was performed on blood. The receptor source for this set is a man aged 25-40 years in good health.

This clone has a single count. The chain carries TRBV28 and TRBJ2-7; 8 positions agree with TRBD2. V gave up 5 bases and J gave up 2 bases; unmatched junction bases: 8. Germline CDR1 and CDR2: MDHEN and SYDVKM. The CDR3 contains 15 residues. This CDR3 reads CASSVERGRAYEQYF. The CDR3 coding sequence is TGTGCCAGCAGTGTGGAGCGGGGGAGAGCCTACGAGCAGTACTTC.

This chain joins TRBV7-9 and TRBJ1-4; 7 bases match TRBD1. Per germline, CDR1 SEHNR and CDR2 FQNEAQ (reference sequence). Unmatched junction bases numbered 3, after V lost 4 bases and J lost 4 bases. This CDR3 comprises 14 residues. The CDR3 reads CASSSDRNNEKLFF. The CDR3 DNA follows: TGTGCCAGCAGCTCGGACAGGAATAATGAAAAACTGTTTTTT. Supplemented by reference TRBV7-9 and TRBJ1-4, the full variable domain reads DTGVSQNPRHKITKRGQNVTFRCDPISEHNRLYWYRQTLGQGPEFLTYFQNEAQLEKSRLLSDRFSAERPKGSFSTLEIQRTEQGDSAMYLCASSSDRNNEKLFFGSGTQLSVL.

The gene calls are TRBV7-2 and TRBJ1-6; TRBD1 agrees at 8 bases. Trimming cost V 8 bases and J 12 bases; bases outside gene matches: 15. Germline CDR1 is SGHTA and CDR2 is FQGNSA. The CDR3 is 15 residues long. CDR3 protein: CASRSTGQGSIPLHF. CDR3 DNA sequence: TGTGCCAGCCGATCAACAGGACAGGGCAGCATACCCCTCCACTTT.

The chain carries TRBV7-9 and TRBJ2-3; D remains unclear. The CDR3 totals 15 residues. V shed 1 base and J shed 0 bases, with 8 bases lying between them. The germline CDR1 and CDR2 sequences are SEHNR and FQNEAQ (reference sequence). The CDR3 nucleotides are TGTGCCAGCAGCTTAGTTACCGCTAGCACAGATACGCAGTATTTT. Translation gives CASSLVTASTDTQYF. The full variable domain, completed using reference TRBV7-9 and TRBJ2-3, is DTGVSQNPRHKITKRGQNVTFRCDPISEHNRLYWYRQTLGQGPEFLTYFQNEAQLEKSRLLSDRFSAERPKGSFSTLEIQRTEQGDSAMYLCASSLVTASTDTQYFGPGTRLTVL.

The rearrangement uses TRBV19 and TRBJ2-6; 10 bases match TRBD1. Germline assignment: CDR1 LNHDA and CDR2 SQIVND (reference sequence). Trimming removed 5 bases from V and 0 bases from J; junction bases left unmatched: 7. The CDR3 totals 18 residues. The CDR3 DNA is TGTGCCAGTAGTCGACAGGGGGCAAGTACCTCTGGGGCCAACGTCCTGACTTTC. Translated: CASSRQGASTSGANVLTF.

The J gene is TRBJ1-1, the V gene TRBV19; the D is unclear. Germline-derived CDR1 and CDR2 are LNHDA and SQIVND (reference sequence). V was shortened by 7 bases and J by 0 bases, with 12 bases between the two germline ends. This CDR3 spans 14 amino acids. The CDR3 protein is CASTAGIMNTEAFF. The CDR3 DNA follows: TGTGCCAGTACGGCCGGGATAATGAACACTGAAGCTTTCTTT. The whole variable domain, remainder taken from reference TRBV19 and TRBJ1-1, is DGGITQSPKYLFRKEGQNVTLSCEQNLNHDAMYWYRQDPGQGLRLIYYSQIVNDFQKGDIAEGYSVSREKKESFPLTVTSAQKNPTAFYLCASTAGIMNTEAFFGQGTRLTVV.

V is TRBV28 and J is TRBJ1-2; tentatively, D is TRBD1 (5 bases). The CDR3 length is 13 residues. The V and J ends lost 6 bases and 7 bases respectively, with 15 bases between them. The germline gives CDR1 MDHEN, CDR2 SYDVKM. The CDR3 spells CASSQGPQVGYTF. For the CDR3, the DNA is TGTGCCAGCAGCCAGGGACCGCAAGTTGGCTACACCTTC.

V and J are TRBV11-2 and TRBJ1-6; 7 positions agree with TRBD1. The CDR3 spans 17 residues. CDR1 is SGHAT, CDR2 FQNNGV, per germline. Trimming removed 4 bases from V and 6 bases from J; junction bases left unmatched: 12. CDR3 bases: TGTGCCAGCAGCTCAGGCCGGTCGTACAGGGGTAATTCACCCCTCCACTTT. Translation gives CASSSGRSYRGNSPLHF.

V is TRBV30 and J is TRBJ1-2; D is unresolved. Trimming left V 0 bases short and J 1 base short, with 9 bases between. This CDR3 is 14 amino acids long. The germline gives CDR1 GTSNPN, CDR2 SVGIG (reference sequence). The CDR3 sequence: CAWSVARRNYGYTF. The CDR3 DNA is TGTGCCTGGAGTGTGGCCAGGCGTAACTATGGCTACACCTTC.

J is TRBJ1-1 and V is TRBV4-1; D uncertain. Trimming removed 0 bases at V and 4 bases at J, with 9 bases between. The CDR3 consists of 14 residues. Germline V lookup: CDR1 MGHRA, CDR2 YSYEKL. The CDR3 DNA reads as TGCGCCAGCAGCCAAGAAGGGCAGGTCACTGAAGCTTTCTTT. As protein: CASSQEGQVTEAFF.

The chain couples TRBV5-5 to TRBJ1-1; D ambiguous. V lost 5 bases to trimming and J lost 7 bases, with 15 bases between them. The CDR3 is 13 residues long. The germline gives CDR1 SGHKS, CDR2 YYEKEE (reference sequence). This CDR3 reads CASSRMAPGEAFF. CDR3 coding DNA: TGTGCCAGCAGTCGGATGGCGCCGGGTGAAGCTTTCTTT.

The genes are TRBV5-1 and TRBJ2-5; D is undetermined. The CDR3 loop spans 13 amino acids. Germline loops: CDR1 SGHRS, CDR2 YFSETQ. Trimming took 4 bases from V and 3 from J, leaving 10 bases between them. The CDR3 here is CASSAGPKETQYF. The CDR3, as DNA: TGCGCCAGCAGCGCCGGGCCAAAAGAGACCCAGTACTTC.

This clone is a singleton in its sample. The chain employs TRBV11-2 and TRBJ1-3, with D hard to call. The CDR3 contains 15 residues. Germline CDR1 SGHAT, CDR2 FQNNGV. Trimming removed 2 bases at V and 0 bases at J, with 8 bases between. The CDR3 protein is CASSLSHSSGNTIYF. Written as DNA, the CDR3 is TGTGCCAGCAGCTTATCCCACAGCTCTGGAAACACCATATATTTT.

This chain joins TRBV2 and TRBJ2-1; 8 nucleotides align to TRBD1. V shed 1 base and J 5 bases; nucleotides not matched to a gene: 4. Per the germline V gene, CDR1 is SNHLY and CDR2 is FYNNEI. The CDR3 contains 15 residues. The CDR3 region is CASSEEQGDHNEQFF. In DNA, the CDR3 is TGTGCCAGCAGTGAAGAACAGGGGGACCACAATGAGCAGTTCTTC.